Below are 18 T cell receptor beta chains sequenced from a single sample in a study of blood T cell repertoires in COVID-19. TCRdb keeps only in-frame clones here, not all; method: immunoSEQ multiplex PCR. The sample lists 130,000 to 150,000 clones; about 80% were seen once. Sequenced input: peripheral blood. The receptors were sampled from a woman aged 80 or over with acute or convalescent COVID-19.

The chain employs TRBV27 and TRBJ2-7; weak D call: TRBD2 (5 bases). The CDR3 has 14 residues. V lost 4 bases and J 1 base, leaving 11 bases between the germline ends. Germline CDR1 and CDR2: MNHEY and SMNVEV (reference sequence). The CDR3 here is CASSSGYRSYEQYF. The CDR3 DNA is TGTGCCAGCAGTTCGGGGTATCGATCCTACGAGCAGTACTTC.

The chain joins TRBV6-2 or TRBV6-3 to TRBJ2-6; 8 nucleotides line up with TRBD1. The germline gives CDR1 MNHEY, CDR2 SVGEGT. This CDR3 region has 15 residues. V trimming: 5 bases; J trimming: 5 bases; junction bases outside the gene matches: 5. The CDR3 bases are TGTGCCAGCAGTCGGGACAGGTCAAGGGCCAACGTCCTGACTTTC. It yields the protein CASSRDRSRANVLTF.

The V gene is TRBV7-3, the J gene TRBJ2-5, with 10 bases lining up with TRBD2. The CDR3 runs 16 residues. V lost 2 bases to trimming and J lost 2 bases; unmatched junction nucleotides: 5. The germline CDR1 and CDR2 sequences are SGHTA and FQGTGA. The CDR3 loop is CASSLLAGASQETQYF. DNA for the CDR3: TGTGCCAGCAGCTTACTAGCGGGGGCCTCTCAAGAGACCCAGTACTTC. The variable domain in full, with the rest retrieved from reference TRBV7-3 and TRBJ2-5, is GAGVSQTPSNKVTEKGKYVELRCDPISGHTALYWYRQSLGQGPEFLIYFQGTGAADDSGLPNDRFFAVRPEGSVSTLKIQRTERGDSAVYLCASSLLAGASQETQYFGPGTRLLVL.

J is TRBJ1-1 and V is TRBV7-3; no clear D gene. Germline CDR1 is SGHTA and CDR2 is FQGTGA. The CDR3 is made up of 16 amino acids. V lost 2 bases to trimming and J lost 2 bases, with 15 bases between them. The chain's CDR3 is CASSLESRVYNTEAFF. DNA of the CDR3: TGTGCCAGCAGCTTAGAATCTCGAGTGTATAACACTGAAGCTTTCTTT.

This clone was counted between two and nine times. The CDR3 coding sequence is TGCGCCAGCAGCTCCACAGGGGATAGGGCAGAAGCTTTCTTT. This sequence encodes CASSSTGDRAEAFF. The chain couples TRBV5-1 to TRBJ1-1; 7 bases map to TRBD1. V lost 3 bases and J lost 8; bases outside the gene matches: 10. Germline V gene data show CDR1 as SGHRS and CDR2 as YFSETQ. This CDR3 region has 14 residues.

The chain has TRBV29-1 and TRBJ1-1; TRBD1 aligns across 12 bases. Germline V lookup: CDR1 SQVTM, CDR2 ANQGSEA. The junction had 5 bases not matched to a gene; V was cut back by 5 bases and J by 1 base. The CDR3 is made up of 15 amino acids. CDR3 DNA sequence: TGCAGCGTTCCGGGACAGGGGGCATCGAACACTGAAGCTTTCTTT. Amino acids: CSVPGQGASNTEAFF.

This clone was counted only a few times. The sample carries other DNA sequences with the same CDR3. The chain has TRBV7-2 and TRBJ1-2; D remains unclear. Germline-derived CDR1 and CDR2 are SGHTA and FQGNSA. V shed 1 base and J shed 4 bases, with 7 bases lying between them. The length of the CDR3 is 13 residues. CDR3 nucleotide sequence: TGTGCCAGCAGCTTAGGGCAGTCCTATGGCTACACCTTC. Its translation: CASSLGQSYGYTF.

Here the CDR3 reads CASSNEAGQGEKLFF. CDR3 DNA: TGTGCCAGCAGCAATGAAGCGGGACAGGGGGAAAAACTGTTTTTT. The rearrangement links TRBV7-9 to TRBJ1-4, with 10 bases fitting TRBD1. The CDR3 has 15 residues. CDR1 SEHNR and CDR2 FQNEAQ come from the germline V gene (reference sequence). The junction had 8 bases not matched to a gene; V was cut back by 5 bases and J by 8 bases.

Only one count was recorded for this clone. Here the CDR3 reads CASRGGQEAFF. The CDR3 DNA reads TGTGCCAGCAGGGGGGGACAGGAAGCTTTCTTT. The gene calls are TRBV2 and TRBJ1-1; 7 nucleotides match TRBD1. The CDR3 extends over 11 amino acids. J gave up 8 bases and V 6 bases, and 3 bases lay outside the gene matches. Germline V CDR1 and CDR2: SNHLY, FYNNEI.

V and J are TRBV6-2 or TRBV6-3 and TRBJ2-1; 14 bases are a match to TRBD2. CDR3 length equals 16 residues. Germline V CDR1 and CDR2: MNHEY, SVGEGT. Trimming removed 4 bases from V and 7 bases from J; junction bases left unmatched: 6. The DNA for the CDR3 is TGTGCCAGCAGTTCCGGACTAGCGGGAGGTTCTAATGAGCAGTTCTTC. Translating it yields CASSSGLAGGSNEQFF.

The J gene is TRBJ1-2, the V gene TRBV14; D perhaps matches TRBD1 (5 bases). CDR1 is SGHDN, CDR2 FVKESK, per germline. The CDR3 sequence is 16 residues long. V lost 0 bases, J lost 0 bases, and 11 bases lay in between. The CDR3 sequence is CASSQDHRSSNYGYTF. The DNA for the CDR3 is TGTGCCAGCAGCCAAGACCACAGGAGCTCTAACTATGGCTACACCTTC.

The chain is built from TRBV3-1 (or the pseudogene TRBV3-2) and TRBJ2-3, with D maybe TRBD2 (6 bases). Trimming pared 0 bases from V and 2 bases from J, leaving 12 bases between. CDR1 LGHDT and CDR2 YNNKEL come from the germline V gene (reference sequence). CDR3 length: 16 residues. For the CDR3, the DNA is TGTGCCAGCAGCCAAGATATCGCGGGGATCACAGATACGCAGTATTTT. Translation: CASSQDIAGITDTQYF.

The chain recombines TRBV4-1 with TRBJ2-1, with TRBD2 matching over 9 bases. V was pared by 6 bases and J by 5 bases, with 8 bases of the junction left unmatched. The CDR3 runs to 15 residues. CDR1 and CDR2 from the germline V gene are MGHRA and YSYEKL. Here the CDR3 DNA reads TGCGCCAGCAGTAATAGCGGGGGACTAAACAATGAGCAGTTCTTC. Translation gives CASSNSGGLNNEQFF.

This rearrangement joins TRBV6-1 to TRBJ2-2; D is perhaps TRBD1 (6 bases). The CDR3 spans 16 residues. Germline loops: CDR1 MNHNS, CDR2 SASEGT. The ends were cut back, 1 base at V and 1 base at J, with 10 bases in the middle. CDR3: CASSEEGRGNTGELFF. The DNA of the CDR3 is TGTGCCAGCAGTGAAGAGGGCAGGGGGAACACCGGGGAGCTGTTTTTT.

V and J are TRBV2 and TRBJ2-7; 7 positions match TRBD1. This CDR3 is 15 amino acids long. CDR1 SNHLY and CDR2 FYNNEI come from the germline V gene. Germline trimming cut 7 bases from V and 2 bases from J; bases unmatched to any gene: 11. CDR3 sequence (DNA): TGTGCCAGCATAACCCGTTCACAGGGGACCTACGAGCAGTACTTC. Translating gives CASITRSQGTYEQYF.

The chain joins TRBV11-3 to TRBJ2-1; D possibly corresponds to TRBD1 (6 bases). V lost 1 base to trimming and J lost 5 bases, with 12 bases between them. This CDR3 has 15 residues. Germline V lookup: CDR1 SGHNT, CDR2 YENEEA. Here the CDR3 DNA reads TGTGCCAGCAGCTTAGGAGGACAGATCCACAATGAGCAGTTCTTC. Translating gives CASSLGGQIHNEQFF. Drawing the rest from reference TRBV11-3 and TRBJ2-1, the complete variable domain is EAGVVQSPRYKIIEKKQPVAFWCNPISGHNTLYWYLQNLGQGPELLIRYENEEAVDDSQLPKDRFSAERLKGVDSTLKIQPAELGDSAVYLCASSLGGQIHNEQFFGPGTRLTVL.

This chain connects TRBV20-1 to TRBJ2-7, with D maybe TRBD2 (5 bases). The CDR3 runs 11 residues. Trimming removed 5 bases from V and 5 bases from J, with 10 bases in between. Germline lookup yields CDR1 DFQATT and CDR2 SNEGSKA (reference sequence). The CDR3 bases are TGCAGTGCTCGGACTCGGGACGAGCAGTACTTC. Protein product: CSARTRDEQYF.

The chain uses TRBV19 and TRBJ1-1; D is ambiguous. Germline V gene sequence: CDR1 LNHDA, CDR2 SQIVND (reference sequence). There are 12 residues in the CDR3. V lost 7 bases to trimming and J lost 3 bases, with 9 bases between them. The DNA for the CDR3 is TGTGCCAGTAAGTTCGGTTACACTGAAGCTTTCTTT. It codes for CASKFGYTEAFF.